These T cell receptor beta chains were read from a single sample in a study of circulating CD8 cells and anti-PD-1 response in melanoma. TCRdb redid the calling of the reads with MiXCR, one entry per CDR3 protein. The sample includes approximately 2,500 distinct CDR3 sequences, approximately 7% of them seen just once. The material was CD8+ T cells from PBMCs, obtained at baseline or after one month of anti-PD-1 therapy (not recorded which). These receptors were taken from a human donor with melanoma. CDR3s include the opening cysteine and the closing phenylalanine or tryptophan. A D gene is named only where the DNA matches it firmly. The size field is filled for only some rows; it gives once, few, many or a size class.

j_call d_call v_call clone_size cdr3_aa cdr3_nt
TRBJ2-2 - TRBV28 medium-sized CASSSDRRYTGELFF TGTGCCAGCAGTTCCGACAGAAGGTACACCGGGGAGCTGTTTTTT
TRBJ2-7 TRBD2 TRBV7-8 medium-sized CASSPGTSGGYEQYF TGTGCCAGCAGCCCAGGGACTAGCGGGGGCTACGAGCAGTACTTC
TRBJ2-7 - TRBV10-3 medium-sized CAISEAGTPEYEQYF TGTGCCATCAGTGAGGCCGGGACCCCGGAGTACGAGCAGTACTTC
TRBJ2-5 TRBD1 TRBV13 medium-sized CASSSPGQEQETQYF TGTGCCAGCAGCTCCCCGGGACAGGAACAAGAGACCCAGTACTTC
TRBJ1-1 - TRBV29-1 medium-sized CSVEVYPLQAFF TGCAGCGTTGAAGTGTATCCACTTCAAGCTTTCTTT
TRBJ2-3 - TRBV28 medium-sized CASRQDTQYF TGTGCCAGCCGCCAGGATACGCAGTATTTT
TRBJ2-1 - TRBV29-1 medium-sized CSVEVLLGGATYNEQFF TGCAGCGTTGAAGTCCTTCTAGGCGGGGCAACCTACAATGAGCAGTTCTTC
TRBJ2-7 - TRBV2 large CASSDQGYEQYF TGTGCCAGCAGTGATCAGGGTTACGAGCAGTACTTC
TRBJ2-7 - TRBV18 medium-sized CASSPPPGRAEQYF TGTGCCAGCTCACCACCGCCAGGGCGCGCCGAGCAGTACTTC
TRBJ2-7 - TRBV29-1 medium-sized CSVGSSYEQYF TGCAGCGTTGGGAGCAGCTACGAGCAGTACTTC
TRBJ1-3 - TRBV19 large CASSQGSSGNTIYF TGTGCCAGTTCTCAGGGGAGCTCTGGAAACACCATATATTTT
TRBJ2-7 - TRBV28 medium-sized CASSLWTYEQYF TGTGCCAGCAGTCTCTGGACCTACGAGCAGTACTTC
TRBJ2-1 - TRBV19 medium-sized CASSPERSFTEYNEQFF TGTGCCAGTAGCCCGGAAAGGAGTTTTACTGAATACAATGAGCAGTTCTTC
TRBJ2-7 - TRBV28 medium-sized CATQGGSYEQYF TGTGCCACCCAAGGGGGCTCCTACGAGCAGTACTTC
TRBJ1-5 TRBD1 TRBV24-1 medium-sized CATSETGLADQPQHF TGTGCCACCAGTGAGACAGGGTTGGCAGATCAGCCCCAGCATTTT
TRBJ2-3 - TRBV27 medium-sized CASSSVGGSDTQYF TGTGCCAGCAGTTCCGTAGGGGGATCAGATACGCAGTATTTT
TRBJ2-2 - TRBV7-9 medium-sized CASSGWGADTGELFF TGTGCCAGCAGCGGCTGGGGAGCGGACACCGGGGAGCTGTTTTTT
TRBJ2-1 - TRBV29-1 medium-sized CSELGDRYNEQFF TGCAGTGAGCTCGGGGATCGCTACAATGAGCAGTTCTTC
TRBJ2-7 - TRBV2 medium-sized CASSEALRGSSYEQYF TGTGCCAGCAGTGAAGCGCTTAGGGGGAGCTCCTACGAGCAGTACTTC
TRBJ2-7 - TRBV28 - CASSQEAVRNYEQYF TGCGCCAGCAGCCAAGAGGCCGTACGGAACTACGAGCAGTACTTC
TRBJ2-5 TRBD2 TRBV23-1 - CATPRRTSGGQETQYF TGCGCCACCCCGCGAAGGACTAGCGGGGGACAAGAGACCCAGTACTTC
TRBJ2-7 TRBD1 TRBV28 medium-sized CASSSHQGATYEQYF TGTGCCAGCAGTTCACATCAGGGGGCGACCTACGAGCAGTACTTC
TRBJ2-2 - TRBV24-1 medium-sized CATSDLVFGGEAGELFF TGTGCCACCAGTGATTTGGTTTTTGGAGGGGAGGCCGGGGAGCTGTTTTTT
TRBJ2-7 TRBD1 TRBV29-1 - CSVDGGDRDNEQYF TGCAGCGTTGATGGGGGGGACAGGGACAACGAGCAGTACTTC
TRBJ1-6 - TRBV29-1 - CSELGEGSSPLHF TGCAGCGAGCTCGGGGAGGGCAGTTCACCCCTCCACTTT
TRBJ2-5 TRBD1 TRBV24-1 medium-sized CATSGRDRGRLGQETQYF TGTGCCACCAGTGGTAGGGACAGGGGGCGCCTTGGCCAAGAGACCCAGTACTTC
TRBJ2-7 - TRBV2 medium-sized CASLGRGSSYEQYF TGTGCCAGCCTCGGCCGCGGTAGCTCCTACGAGCAGTACTTC
TRBJ2-2 - TRBV6-5 few CASSYTGPGELFF TGTGCCAGCAGTTACACGGGTCCCGGGGAGCTGTTTTTT
TRBJ2-1 - TRBV19 medium-sized CASSRYSYNEQFF TGTGCCAGTAGTAGGTATTCCTACAATGAGCAGTTCTTC
TRBJ2-1 - TRBV2 medium-sized CASSGLGGSYNEQFF TGTGCCAGCAGTGGGTTGGGGGGTTCTTACAATGAGCAGTTCTTC
TRBJ2-3 TRBD1 TRBV11-2 - CASGLGVRTGVATQYF TGTGCCAGCGGCTTAGGTGTCCGGACAGGGGTGGCTACGCAGTATTTT
TRBJ1-2 - TRBV4-1 - CASSQIPDGAYYGYTF TGCGCCAGCAGCCAAATTCCAGATGGTGCCTACTATGGCTACACCTTC
TRBJ2-5 TRBD1 TRBV12-3/TRBV12-4 medium-sized CASSLAGTGTETQYF TGTGCCAGCAGTTTAGCCGGGACAGGGACCGAGACCCAGTACTTC
TRBJ2-1 - TRBV19 few CASSGGFNEQFF TGTGCCAGTAGTGGTGGGTTTAATGAGCAGTTCTTC
TRBJ1-1 - TRBV4-1 medium-sized CASSQHTEAFF TGCGCCAGCAGCCAACACACTGAAGCTTTCTTT
TRBJ1-1 - TRBV20-1 large CSASRDFEAFF TGCAGTGCGTCCCGGGACTTTGAAGCTTTCTTT
TRBJ2-7 TRBD2 TRBV27 medium-sized CASSRSGGAREQYF TGTGCCAGCAGTAGAAGCGGGGGGGCGAGGGAGCAGTACTTC
TRBJ2-7 - TRBV28 medium-sized CASSLDAPIYEQYF TGTGCCAGCAGTTTAGACGCGCCTATCTACGAGCAGTACTTC
TRBJ1-1 - TRBV19 medium-sized CASKTGGGTEAFF TGTGCCAGTAAGACAGGCGGCGGCACTGAAGCTTTCTTT
TRBJ1-2 - TRBV4-1 medium-sized CASSHGAAGGYTF TGCGCCAGCAGCCACGGGGCGGCCGGTGGCTACACCTTC
TRBJ2-1 - TRBV21-1 - CASSKVDPGLAGRSEQFF TGCGCCAGCAGCAAAGTAGACCCGGGACTAGCGGGGCGGAGTGAGCAGTTCTTC
TRBJ2-5 - TRBV28 medium-sized CASSLIETQYF TGTGCCAGCAGTCTGATAGAGACCCAGTACTTC
TRBJ2-1 TRBD2 TRBV19 medium-sized CASIAGGVNEQFF TGTGCCAGTATAGCGGGGGGCGTCAATGAGCAGTTCTTC
TRBJ2-7 TRBD1 TRBV19 medium-sized CASSGTGGAYEQYF TGTGCCAGTAGTGGAACAGGGGGCGCCTACGAGCAGTACTTC
TRBJ2-1 - TRBV19 medium-sized CASGDGYNEQFF TGTGCCAGCGGGGACGGTTACAATGAGCAGTTCTTC
TRBJ2-2 TRBD1 TRBV19 medium-sized CASRSPGQGYTGELFF TGTGCCAGTCGATCTCCGGGACAGGGGTACACCGGGGAGCTGTTTTTT
TRBJ2-5 - TRBV21-1 large CASSKKLKGSKETQYF TGTGCCAGCAGCAAAAAATTGAAGGGGTCAAAAGAGACCCAGTACTTC
TRBJ2-1 - TRBV28 medium-sized CASRPIQGSEQFF TGTGCCAGCAGACCTATACAGGGTAGTGAGCAGTTCTTC